These 3 T cell receptor beta chains originate from one sample sequenced in a study of immune cell composition in non-small cell lung cancer. Repertoires were generated with immunoSEQ multiplex PCR, while TCRdb's copy carries only in-frame clones and drops some. The table has roughly 2,400 clones, approximately 70% seen once. Separately, the same data were catalogued under a study of CD4 T cells in lung cancer.

The source material was lung tumor tissue. These receptors all come from a human donor with non-small cell lung cancer.

This clone is hyperexpanded in the sample. This chain connects TRBV21-1 to TRBJ2-7; the table's D call TRBD2 went unverified against the DNA. TRBV21-1 is classified as a pseudogene. CDR3 length: 17 amino acids. The CDR3 coding sequence is TGTGCCAGCAGCAAAACCCTGACTAGCGGGAGGCTCTACGAGCAGTACGTC. As protein: CASSKTLTSGRLYEQYV.

The sample holds a few counts of this clone. The V and J genes are TRBV9 and TRBJ2-7; possible D gene TRBD2, 6 bases. Trimming stripped 4 bases from V and 2 bases from J, with 16 bases between. CDR3 length: 15 amino acids. Germline V CDR1 and CDR2: SGDLS, YYNGEE. The CDR3 DNA is TGTGCCAGCAGCCCCGCCGGGACTTTTACCTACGAGCAGTACTTC. Amino acids: CASSPAGTFTYEQYF.

About this clone: An end of the junction differs from the germline gene, which may be a read error. This rearrangement joins TRBV5-4 to TRBJ1-2, with 8 bases fitting TRBD1. CDR3 length: 16 residues. The germline gives CDR1 SGHNT, CDR2 YYREEE (reference sequence). CDR3 region: CASSRKGGQGNYGYTF. The CDR3 DNA is TGCGCCAGCAGCCGGAAAGGCGGACAGGGCAACTATGGCTACACCTTC.